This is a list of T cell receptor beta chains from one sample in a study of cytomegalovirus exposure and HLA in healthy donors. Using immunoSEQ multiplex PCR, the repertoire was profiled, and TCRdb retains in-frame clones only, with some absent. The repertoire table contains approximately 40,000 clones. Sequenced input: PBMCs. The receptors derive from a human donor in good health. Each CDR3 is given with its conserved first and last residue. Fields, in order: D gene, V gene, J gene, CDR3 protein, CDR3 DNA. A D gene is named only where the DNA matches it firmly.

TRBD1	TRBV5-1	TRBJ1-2	CASSLGFAAGQGDTNYGYTF	TGCGCCAGCAGCTTGGGGTTTGCCGCGGGACAGGGAGACACTAACTATGGCTACACCTTC
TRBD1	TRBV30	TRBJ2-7	CAGSGGRGLSYEQYF	TGTGCCGGGAGTGGGGGCAGGGGGCTCTCCTACGAGCAGTACTTC
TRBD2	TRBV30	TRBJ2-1	CASQIYPTSGGQQFF	TGTGCCTCACAAATATACCCGACTAGCGGGGGGCAGCAGTTCTTC
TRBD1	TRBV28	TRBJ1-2	CASTGTGYGYTF	TGTGCCAGCACCGGGACAGGGTATGGCTACACCTTC
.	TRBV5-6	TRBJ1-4	CASSLRREKLFF	TGTGCCAGCAGCTTGCGGCGGGAAAAACTGTTTTTT
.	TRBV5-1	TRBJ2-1	CASSLGTRDNEQFF	TGCGCCAGCAGCTTGGGGACACGGGACAATGAGCAGTTCTTC
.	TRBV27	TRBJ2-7	CASSLGGALYEQYF	TGTGCCAGCAGTTTAGGGGGGGCCCTCTACGAGCAGTACTTC
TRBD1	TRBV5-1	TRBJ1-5	CASSMGTGDQPQHF	TGCGCCAGCAGCATGGGGACAGGGGATCAGCCCCAGCATTTT
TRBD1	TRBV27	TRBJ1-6	CASNPQGTPYNSPLHF	TGTGCCAGCAATCCACAGGGGACCCCCTATAATTCACCCCTCCACTTT
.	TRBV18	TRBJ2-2	CASSPTGLDTGELFF	TGTGCCAGCTCACCTACAGGTCTGGACACCGGGGAGCTGTTTTTT
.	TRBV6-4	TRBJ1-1	CASTPGQPGNFGAFF	TGTGCCAGCACCCCTGGACAGCCAGGGAACTTTGGAGCTTTCTTT
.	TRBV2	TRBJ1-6	CASSLQQADNSPLHF	TGTGCCAGCAGCTTGCAACAGGCTGACAATTCACCCCTCCACTTT
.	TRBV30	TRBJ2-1	CAWSQNNEQFF	TGTGCCTGGAGTCAGAATAATGAGCAGTTCTTC
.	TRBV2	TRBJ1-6	CASSPPGGNNSPLHF	TGTGCCAGCAGCCCTCCGGGGGGGAATAATTCACCCCTCCACTTT
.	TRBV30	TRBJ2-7	CAWSVLYEQYF	TGTGCCTGGAGTGTACTGTACGAGCAGTACTTC
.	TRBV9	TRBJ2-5	CASSLRDTYQETQYF	TGTGCCAGCAGCTTACGGGATACTTACCAAGAGACCCAGTACTTC
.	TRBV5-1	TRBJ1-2	CASSPSPDYGYTF	TGCGCCAGCAGCCCCTCCCCGGACTATGGCTACACCTTC
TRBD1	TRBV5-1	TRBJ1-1	CASNPGQGGTEAFF	TGCGCCAGCAATCCTGGCCAGGGGGGTACTGAAGCTTTCTTT
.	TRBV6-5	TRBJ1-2	CATLPGGGYGYTF	TGTGCCACCCTCCCGGGGGGAGGGTATGGCTACACCTTC
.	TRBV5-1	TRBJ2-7	CASTTGQEGAYEQYF	TGCGCCAGCACCACTGGACAGGAGGGGGCCTACGAGCAGTACTTC
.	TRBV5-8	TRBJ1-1	CASSLGHNKNTEAFF	TGTGCCAGCAGCTTGGGCCATAACAAGAACACTGAAGCTTTCTTT
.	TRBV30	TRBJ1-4	CAWSVQAAEKLFF	TGTGCCTGGAGTGTACAAGCGGCGGAAAAACTGTTTTTT
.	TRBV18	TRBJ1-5	CASSPDFNSNQPQHF	TGTGCCAGCTCACCCGACTTTAATAGCAATCAGCCCCAGCATTTT
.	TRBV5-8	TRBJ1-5	CASRSQFNQPQHF	TGTGCCAGCAGGTCCCAGTTCAATCAGCCCCAGCATTTT
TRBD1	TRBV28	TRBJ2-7	CASSPRGNEQYF	TGTGCCAGCAGTCCCAGGGGGAACGAGCAGTACTTC
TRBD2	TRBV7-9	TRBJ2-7	CASSSPGGGAGEQYF	TGTGCCAGCAGCTCACCCGGCGGGGGGGCGGGCGAGCAGTACTTC
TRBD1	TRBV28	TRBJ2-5	CASSHPGTAQETQYF	TGTGCCAGCAGTCACCCCGGGACAGCTCAAGAGACCCAGTACTTC
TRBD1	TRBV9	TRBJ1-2	CASSAGTGNYGYTF	TGTGCCAGCAGCGCAGGGACAGGGAACTATGGCTACACCTTC
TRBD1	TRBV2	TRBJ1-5	CASATGGTSNQPQHF	TGTGCCAGCGCTACAGGGGGTACCTCCAATCAGCCCCAGCATTTT
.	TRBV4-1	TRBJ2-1	CASSLSYSSYNEQFF	TGCGCCAGCAGCCTCTCATATAGCTCCTACAATGAGCAGTTCTTC
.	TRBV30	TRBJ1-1	CAWFSRGSGTEAFF	TGTGCCTGGTTCTCTCGCGGCTCTGGCACTGAAGCTTTCTTT